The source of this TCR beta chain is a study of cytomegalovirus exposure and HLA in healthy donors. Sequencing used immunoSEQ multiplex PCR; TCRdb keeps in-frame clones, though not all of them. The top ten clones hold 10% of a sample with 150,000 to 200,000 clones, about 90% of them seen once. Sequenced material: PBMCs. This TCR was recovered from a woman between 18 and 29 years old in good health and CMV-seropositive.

DNA for the CDR3: TGTGCCAGAAGCTTGGTAGGGGTTGGCTACACCTTC. Translating it yields CARSLVGVGYTF. The V gene is TRBV5-3, the J gene TRBJ1-2, with a possible D match to TRBD1 (5 bases). TRBV5-3 counts as an open reading frame of uncertain function. This CDR3 has 12 residues. With 0 bases removed from V and 7 bases from J, the gap between germline ends came to 7 bases.